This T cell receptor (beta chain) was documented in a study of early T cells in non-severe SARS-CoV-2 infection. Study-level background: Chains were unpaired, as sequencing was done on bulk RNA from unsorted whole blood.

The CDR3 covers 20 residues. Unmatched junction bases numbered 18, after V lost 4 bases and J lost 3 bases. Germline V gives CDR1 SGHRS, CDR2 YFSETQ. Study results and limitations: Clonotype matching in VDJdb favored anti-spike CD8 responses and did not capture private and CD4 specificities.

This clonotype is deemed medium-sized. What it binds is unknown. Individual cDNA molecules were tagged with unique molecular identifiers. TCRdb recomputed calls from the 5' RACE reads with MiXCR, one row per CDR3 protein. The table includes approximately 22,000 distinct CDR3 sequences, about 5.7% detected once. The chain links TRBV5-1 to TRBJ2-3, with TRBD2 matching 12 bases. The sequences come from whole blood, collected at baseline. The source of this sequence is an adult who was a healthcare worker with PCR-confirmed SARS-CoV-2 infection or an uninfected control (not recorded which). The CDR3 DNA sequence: TGCGCCAGCAGCCCCATCGCCGTGGCTAGCGGGGGGGCGGGTACAGATACGCAGTATTTT. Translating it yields CASSPIAVASGGAGTDTQYF. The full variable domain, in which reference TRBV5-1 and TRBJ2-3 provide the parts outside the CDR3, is KAGVTQTPRYLIKTRGQQVTLSCSPISGHRSVSWYQQTPGQGLQFLFEYFSETQRNKGNFPGRFSGRQFSNSRSEMNVSTLELGDSALYLCASSPIAVASGGAGTDTQYFGPGTRLTVL.